These 23 T cell receptor beta chains originate from one sample sequenced in a study of cytomegalovirus exposure and HLA in healthy donors. PCR employed 60 Vbeta and 13 Jbeta primers. Here immunoSEQ multiplex PCR was the method, and the copy in TCRdb shows in-frame clones only, minus some. The data hold roughly 140,000 clones, with more than 75% observed a single time. Sequences were obtained from PBMCs. The receptors derive from a woman younger than 30 in good health and CMV-seronegative.

This clone came up a few times. The V and J genes are TRBV27 and TRBJ2-7; 7 bases are a match to TRBD2. This CDR3 has 17 residues. Germline loops: CDR1 MNHEY, CDR2 SMNVEV (reference sequence). Trimming cost V 5 bases and J 4 bases; bases outside gene matches: 17. CDR3 sequence reads: CASSPSGTRRVFYEQYF. CDR3 in DNA: TGTGCCAGCAGTCCGAGCGGGACGCGGCGGGTCTTTTACGAGCAGTACTTC.

J is TRBJ2-1 and V is TRBV18, with 8 bases aligning to TRBD2. The V gene's germline CDR1 is KGHSH and CDR2 LQKENI. CDR3 size: 16 residues. V gave up 0 bases and J gave up 9 bases; unmatched junction bases: 10. CDR3 region: CASSPPLAGSAGEQFF. In DNA, the CDR3 is TGTGCCAGCTCACCACCCCTAGCGGGCTCGGCGGGTGAGCAGTTCTTC.

This chain uses TRBV5-1 with TRBJ2-1, with 7 bases lining up with TRBD2. The V gene's germline CDR1 is SGHRS and CDR2 YFSETQ. This CDR3 region has 15 residues. Trimming took 4 bases from V and 5 from J; bases not matched to a gene: 9. CDR3 protein: CASSPGWDYNNEQFF. The DNA for the CDR3 is TGCGCCAGCAGCCCGGGGTGGGACTACAACAATGAGCAGTTCTTC.

This clone was found once. This chain links TRBV10-1 with TRBJ2-5, with a possible D match to TRBD1 (6 bases). Per germline, CDR1 WNHNN and CDR2 SYGVQD (reference sequence). V lost 4 bases and J 1 base, leaving 13 bases between the germline ends. The CDR3 is 15 amino acids. The DNA for the CDR3 is TGCGCCAGCAGTGGAGGGGGAGCAGTCCAAGAGACCCAGTACTTC. Amino acids: CASSGGGAVQETQYF.

The chain joins TRBV29-1 to TRBJ2-1, with 8 bases lining up with TRBD2. Trimming at V came to 4 bases and at J to 5 bases, leaving 7 bases not matched to a gene. Looked up from germline, CDR1 is SQVTM and CDR2 is ANQGSEA. This CDR3 comprises 14 residues. CDR3 protein: CSVGAGALDNEQFF. CDR3 in DNA: TGCAGCGTTGGAGCGGGGGCTTTAGACAATGAGCAGTTCTTC.

The rearrangement joins TRBV7-2 to TRBJ1-4; D unclear. The germline gives CDR1 SGHTA, CDR2 FQGNSA. Trimming took 10 bases from V and 8 from J, leaving 17 bases between them. This CDR3 has 13 residues. CDR3 coding DNA: TGTGCCACCCACAGTTACCGCGGGGAAAAACTGTTTTTT. Translated: CATHSYRGEKLFF.

The chain couples TRBV4-1 to TRBJ1-1; 8 nucleotides line up with TRBD1. This CDR3 has 15 amino acids. V lost 0 bases, J lost 4 bases, and 4 bases stayed unmatched. CDR1 and CDR2 (germline): MGHRA, YSYEKL. The CDR3 spells CASSQDQGARTEAFF. The CDR3 region has the DNA TGCGCCAGCAGCCAAGACCAGGGGGCGCGCACTGAAGCTTTCTTT.

The chain links TRBV18 to TRBJ2-5; tentative D call: TRBD2 (5 bases). Germline CDR1 and CDR2: KGHSH and LQKENI. This CDR3 has 14 amino acids. Trimming took 2 bases from V and 3 from J, leaving 10 bases between them. In nucleotides, the CDR3 is TGTGCCAGCTCACCAAGGACGGGGAAAGAGACCCAGTACTTC. Translated: CASSPRTGKETQYF.

As to this clone: This specimen includes other DNA sequences encoding the same CDR3. V and J are TRBV28 and TRBJ1-2, with 7 bases lining up with TRBD1. The CDR3 contains 12 residues. From germline, CDR1 is MDHEN and CDR2 SYDVKM. The V segment lost 5 bases and the J segment 5 bases; nucleotides outside the gene matches: 2. The CDR3 DNA reads TGTGCCAGCAGTCTGACAGGGTATGGCTACACCTTC. Translation gives CASSLTGYGYTF.

The rearrangement joins TRBV10-3 to TRBJ1-4, with D uncertain. Trimming left V 11 bases short and J 5 bases short, with 18 bases between. CDR3 size: 14 residues. Germline V gene lookup returns CDR1 ENHRY and CDR2 SYGVKD. The CDR3 region has the DNA TGTGCCGCCGGGCGGGCAGAGGGAAATGAAAAACTGTTTTTT. This gives the protein CAAGRAEGNEKLFF.

V gene TRBV5-1 combines with J gene TRBJ2-3, with TRBD2 as a possible D gene (6 bases). Germline V gene data show CDR1 as SGHRS and CDR2 as YFSETQ. The CDR3 is 17 amino acids. Trimming removed 4 bases from V and 0 bases from J, with 18 bases in between. In DNA form, the CDR3 reads TGCGCCAGCAGCCTTGGGGGGACCTCCTCTAGCACAGATACGCAGTATTTT. It translates to CASSLGGTSSSTDTQYF.

A word on this clone: The sample carries other DNA sequences with the same CDR3. This chain joins TRBV30 and TRBJ1-2; a weak D match, TRBD1 (5 bases). Looked up from germline, CDR1 is GTSNPN and CDR2 is SVGIG (reference sequence). Trimming shortened V by 2 bases and J by 5 bases, and 9 bases separated the two germline ends. The CDR3 is 12 residues long. The CDR3 region is CAWSPGLYGYTF. The DNA of the CDR3 is TGTGCCTGGAGTCCGGGACTTTATGGCTACACCTTC.

The chain has TRBV29-1 and TRBJ2-5; perhaps TRBD2 as D (6 bases). This CDR3 has 15 residues. Trimming removed 3 bases from V and 4 bases from J, with 18 bases in between. Germline V gene sequence: CDR1 SQVTM, CDR2 ANQGSEA. The CDR3 sequence: CSVDRGTHSGETQYF. The CDR3 DNA follows: TGCAGCGTTGACCGGGGGACGCATTCGGGAGAGACCCAGTACTTC.

The chain is built from TRBV14 and TRBJ2-3; D is unresolved. V was pared by 1 base and J by 5 bases, with 13 bases between. The CDR3 is made up of 15 amino acids. Germline CDR1 SGHDN, CDR2 FVKESK. CDR3 nucleotide sequence: TGTGCCAGCAGCCAAGGAACCTCTGTTAGAGATACGCAGTATTTT. It is translated as CASSQGTSVRDTQYF.

The chain recombines TRBV4-3 with TRBJ2-3, with D maybe TRBD2 (5 bases). This CDR3 has 17 residues. In germline, CDR1 is LGHNA, CDR2 YSLEER. Trimming took 3 bases from V and 1 from J, leaving 17 bases between them. This CDR3 is CASSQRARASGTDTQYF. Written as DNA, the CDR3 is TGCGCCAGCAGCCAGAGGGCTAGAGCGAGCGGCACAGATACGCAGTATTTT.

The rearrangement links TRBV10-3 to TRBJ2-3; a possible D gene is TRBD2 (6 bases). This CDR3 has 15 residues. The V gene lost 4 bases and the J gene lost 6 bases, with 17 bases spanning the gap. Germline V gene lookup returns CDR1 ENHRY and CDR2 SYGVKD. Written as DNA, the CDR3 is TGTGCCATCAGTGCTCTGATGGACCGGGAGGATACGCAGTATTTT. This gives the protein CAISALMDREDTQYF.

The rearrangement joins TRBV28 to TRBJ2-2, with a tentative D call TRBD2 (6 bases). The germline V gene encodes CDR1 MDHEN and CDR2 SYDVKM. The CDR3 runs 17 residues. V was shortened by 10 bases and J by 2 bases, with 23 bases between the two germline ends. The CDR3 DNA is TGTGCCACCACCGCCGGTGGAGGGTGGTCAAACACCGGGGAGCTGTTTTTT. Its translation is CATTAGGGWSNTGELFF.

This chain connects TRBV19 to TRBJ2-4; maybe TRBD1 (6 bases). The CDR3 extends over 14 amino acids. Deletions cut 4 bases from V and 9 bases from J, with 16 bases between. Per germline, CDR1 LNHDA and CDR2 SQIVND (reference sequence). As DNA, the CDR3 is TGTGCCAGTAGTACACCGGGACAAAACAGCATTCAGTACTTC. Its protein product is CASSTPGQNSIQYF.

The chain uses TRBV29-1 and TRBJ1-2; TRBD1 is a possible D gene (6 bases). This CDR3 contains 17 residues. V shed 4 bases and J shed 1 base, with 22 bases lying between them. Looked up from germline, CDR1 is SQVTM and CDR2 is ANQGSEA. The CDR3 region is CSVGQEVVGAVNYGYTF. The CDR3 DNA follows: TGCAGCGTTGGACAAGAAGTTGTGGGGGCAGTTAACTATGGCTACACCTTC.

The V gene is TRBV19, the J gene TRBJ1-2; TRBD1 aligns across 8 bases. Per the germline V gene, CDR1 is LNHDA and CDR2 is SQIVND (reference sequence). Trimming at V came to 8 bases and at J to 8 bases, leaving 19 bases not matched to a gene. The CDR3 is made up of 16 amino acids. CDR3 sequence reads: CASLSLTGGEVGGYTF. CDR3 DNA: TGTGCCAGTCTCTCTCTCACAGGGGGAGAGGTAGGCGGCTACACCTTC.

The chain couples TRBV6-5 to TRBJ1-4, with D unresolved. Trimming pared 11 bases from V and 10 bases from J, leaving 20 bases between. This CDR3 comprises 13 residues. Germline V lookup: CDR1 MNHEY, CDR2 SVGAGI. CDR3 in DNA: TGTGCCTCAAAGCCGGGGAACCTGGGAAAACTGTTTTTT. This encodes CASKPGNLGKLFF.

This clone was seen more than once but under ten times. This rearrangement joins TRBV4-3 to TRBJ1-2, with 7 nucleotides matching TRBD1. Germline CDR1 and CDR2: LGHNA and YSLEER. The junction had 11 bases not matched to a gene; V was cut back by 10 bases and J by 0 bases. This CDR3 has 15 residues. The CDR3: CATSTGTVANYGYTF. The DNA of the CDR3 is TGCGCCACATCCACCGGGACAGTAGCTAACTATGGCTACACCTTC.

The V and J genes are TRBV4-1 and TRBJ1-2; D may be TRBD1 (5 bases). V lost 0 bases to trimming and J lost 7 bases, with 12 bases between them. From germline, CDR1 is MGHRA and CDR2 YSYEKL. The CDR3 consists of 14 residues. CDR3 loop: CASSQDVRGGGYTF. The CDR3 DNA sequence: TGCGCCAGCAGCCAAGATGTAAGGGGAGGTGGCTACACCTTC.